The rows below give T cell receptor beta chains drawn from one sample of a study of graft-versus-host responses after intestinal transplantation. Profiled with immunoSEQ multiplex PCR; TCRdb holds only in-frame clones, not every one. This sample has some 8,200 clones, with roughly 92% found just once. The sample was PBMCs, taken around 30 days after intestinal transplant. These receptors all come from a human patient who received an intestinal transplant, so some T cells may come from the graft donor. Both conserved end residues are part of each CDR3.

CDR3aa	v_gene
CASSQFGTGYEQYF	TRBV4-1
CASSYSQGYEQYF	TRBV6-5
CASSSSQTGTGITYEQYF	TRBV27
CATSFRQGWETQYF	TRBV15
CASSNRQGVNQPQHF	TRBV6-5
CASSLDLGDQPQHF	TRBV7-8
CASSLGGGAADTQYF	TRBV7-7
CASSQDMGGETQYF	TRBV4-1
CASSIMGQGDNQPQHF	TRBV19
CASSSLDLSATNEKLFF	TRBV27
CASSRTGPLKFYEQYF	TRBV5-6
CASSLEGGEEPQHF	TRBV7-8
CASSEGYSNQPQHF	TRBV6-1
CASSSPGGGGAYEQYF	TRBV2
CASSEAASYEQYF	TRBV2
CASSSADRGETQYF	TRBV7-8
CASSPKSGAQETQYF	TRBV4-1
CASSQDRAAIWVNTEAFF	TRBV4-1
CASRWGLSTEAFF	TRBV6-5
CASSRYRDRNSPLHF	TRBV2
CASSLTGGNQPQHF	TRBV5-1